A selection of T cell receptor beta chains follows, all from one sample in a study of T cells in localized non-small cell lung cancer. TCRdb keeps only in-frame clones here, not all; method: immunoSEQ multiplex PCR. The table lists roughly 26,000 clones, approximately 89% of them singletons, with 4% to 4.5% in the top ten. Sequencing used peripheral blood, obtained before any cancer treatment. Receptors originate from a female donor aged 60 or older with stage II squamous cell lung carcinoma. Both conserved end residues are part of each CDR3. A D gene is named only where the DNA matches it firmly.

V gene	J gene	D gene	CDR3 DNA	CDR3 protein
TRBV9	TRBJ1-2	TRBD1	TGTGCCAGCAGCGTAGGTGGGACACAGGGGAATGGCTACACCTTC	CASSVGGTQGNGYTF
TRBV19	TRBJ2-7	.	TGTGCCAGTAGTACCCGGCCAGGGCCCTACGAGCAGTACTTC	CASSTRPGPYEQYF
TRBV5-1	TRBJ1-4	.	TGCGCCAGCAGCCGAAGAGAAGGGGCAACTAATGAAAAACTGTTTTTT	CASSRREGATNEKLFF
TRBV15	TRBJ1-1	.	TGTGCCACCAGCAGCGCCTTCGGGGGGCGGACTGAAGCTTTCTTT	CATSSAFGGRTEAFF
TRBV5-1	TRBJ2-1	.	TGCGCCAGCAGCCCGGTCGGGGAGCCTCACAATGAGCAGTTCTTC	CASSPVGEPHNEQFF
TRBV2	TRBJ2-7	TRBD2	TGTGCCAGCAACGGACTAGCGGGACTCTACGAGCAGTACTTC	CASNGLAGLYEQYF
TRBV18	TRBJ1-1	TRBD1	TGTGCCAGCTCACAAAGGACAGGGGACGACACTGAAGCTTTCTTT	CASSQRTGDDTEAFF
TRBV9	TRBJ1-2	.	TGTGCCAGCAGCGTGGGATTAGACACACGCTCGACAGGCTTGGGTGGCTACACCTTC	CASSVGLDTRSTGLGGYTF
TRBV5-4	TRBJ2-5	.	TGTGCCAGCAGCCAGGACCCACAAGAGACCCAGTACTTC	CASSQDPQETQYF
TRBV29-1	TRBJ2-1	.	TGCAGCGTTGCCAGTATTTACAATGAGCAGTTCTTC	CSVASIYNEQFF